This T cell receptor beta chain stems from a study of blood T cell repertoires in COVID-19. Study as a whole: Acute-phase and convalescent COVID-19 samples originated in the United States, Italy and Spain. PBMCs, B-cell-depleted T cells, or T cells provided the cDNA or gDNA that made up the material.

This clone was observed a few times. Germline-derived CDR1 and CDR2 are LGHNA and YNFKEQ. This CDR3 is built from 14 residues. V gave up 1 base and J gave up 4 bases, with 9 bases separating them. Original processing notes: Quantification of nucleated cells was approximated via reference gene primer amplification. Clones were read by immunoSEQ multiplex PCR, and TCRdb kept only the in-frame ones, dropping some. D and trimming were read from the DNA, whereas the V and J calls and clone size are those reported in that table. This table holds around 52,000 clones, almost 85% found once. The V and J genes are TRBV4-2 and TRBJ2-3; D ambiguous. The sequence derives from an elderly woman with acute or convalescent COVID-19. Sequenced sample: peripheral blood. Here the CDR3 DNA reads TGTGCCAGCAGCCAAGTAACAGCCTCAGATACGCAGTATTTT. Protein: CASSQVTASDTQYF.